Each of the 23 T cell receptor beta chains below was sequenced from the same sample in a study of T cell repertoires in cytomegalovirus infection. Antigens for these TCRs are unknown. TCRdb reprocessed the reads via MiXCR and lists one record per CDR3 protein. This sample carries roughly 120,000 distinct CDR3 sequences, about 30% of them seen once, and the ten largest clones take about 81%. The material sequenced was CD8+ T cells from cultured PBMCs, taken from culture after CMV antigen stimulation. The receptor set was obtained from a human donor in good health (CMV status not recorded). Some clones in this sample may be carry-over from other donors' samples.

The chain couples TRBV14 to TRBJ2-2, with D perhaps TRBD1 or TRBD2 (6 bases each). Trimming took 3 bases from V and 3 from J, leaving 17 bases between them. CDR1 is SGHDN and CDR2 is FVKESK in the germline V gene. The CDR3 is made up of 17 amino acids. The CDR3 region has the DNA TGTGCCAGCAGCCAGAGACCCCCGGGGGCCTACACCGGGGAGCTGTTTTTT. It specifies CASSQRPPGAYTGELFF.

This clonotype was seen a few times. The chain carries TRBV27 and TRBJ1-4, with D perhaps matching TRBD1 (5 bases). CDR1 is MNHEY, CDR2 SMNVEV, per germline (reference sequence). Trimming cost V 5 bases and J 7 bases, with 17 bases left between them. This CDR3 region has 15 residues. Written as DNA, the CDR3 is TGTGCCAGCAGTCGGGGCCAAGGGAAGGGTGAAAAACTGTTTTTT. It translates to CASSRGQGKGEKLFF.

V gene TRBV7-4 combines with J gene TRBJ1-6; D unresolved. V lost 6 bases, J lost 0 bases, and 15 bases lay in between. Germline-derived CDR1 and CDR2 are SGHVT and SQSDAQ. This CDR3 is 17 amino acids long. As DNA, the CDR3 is TGTGCCAGCAGTGTTGGGTCCGTAAACTCCTATAATTCACCCCTCCACTTT. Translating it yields CASSVGSVNSYNSPLHF.

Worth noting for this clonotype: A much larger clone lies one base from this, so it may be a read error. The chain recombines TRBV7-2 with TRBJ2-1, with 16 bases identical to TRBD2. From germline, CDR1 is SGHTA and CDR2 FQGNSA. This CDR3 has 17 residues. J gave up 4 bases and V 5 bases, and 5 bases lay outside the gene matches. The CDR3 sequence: CASSGTSGGAGYNEQFF. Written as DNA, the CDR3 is TGTGCCAGCAGCGGGACTAGCGGGGGGGCGGGATACAATGAGCAGTTCTTC.

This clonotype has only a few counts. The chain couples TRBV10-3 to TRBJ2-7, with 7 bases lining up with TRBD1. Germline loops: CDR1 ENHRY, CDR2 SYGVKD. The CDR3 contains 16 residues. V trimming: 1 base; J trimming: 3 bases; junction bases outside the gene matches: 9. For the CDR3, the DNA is TGTGCCATCAGTGAGTTTACAGGGGAACTCGGCTACGAGCAGTACTTC. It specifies CAISEFTGELGYEQYF.

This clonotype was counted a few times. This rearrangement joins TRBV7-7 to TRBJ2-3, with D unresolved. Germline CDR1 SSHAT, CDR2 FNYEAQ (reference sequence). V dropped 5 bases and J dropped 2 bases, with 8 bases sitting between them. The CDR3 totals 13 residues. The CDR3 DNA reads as TGTGCCAGCAGCCCGAGTCCCACAGATACGCAGTATTTT. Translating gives CASSPSPTDTQYF.

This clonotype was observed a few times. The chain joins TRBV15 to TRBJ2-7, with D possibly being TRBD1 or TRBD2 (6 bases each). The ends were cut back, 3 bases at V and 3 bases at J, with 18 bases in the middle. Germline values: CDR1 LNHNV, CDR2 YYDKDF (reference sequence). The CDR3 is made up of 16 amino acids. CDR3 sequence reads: CATSRGGRDGRYEQYF. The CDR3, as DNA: TGTGCCACCAGCAGGGGGGGCCGGGACGGACGCTACGAGCAGTACTTC.

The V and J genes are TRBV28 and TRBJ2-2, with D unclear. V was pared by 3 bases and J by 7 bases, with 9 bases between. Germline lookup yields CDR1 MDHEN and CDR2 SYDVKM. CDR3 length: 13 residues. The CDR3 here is CASSFRIYGELFF. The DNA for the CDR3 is TGTGCCAGCAGTTTTAGGATCTACGGGGAGCTGTTTTTT.

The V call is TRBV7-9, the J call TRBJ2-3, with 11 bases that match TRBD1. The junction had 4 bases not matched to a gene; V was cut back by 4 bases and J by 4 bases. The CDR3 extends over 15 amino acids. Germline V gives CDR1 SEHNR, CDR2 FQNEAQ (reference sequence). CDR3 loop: CASSSPGQGADTQYF. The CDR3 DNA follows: TGTGCCAGCAGCTCGCCGGGACAGGGGGCAGATACGCAGTATTTT.

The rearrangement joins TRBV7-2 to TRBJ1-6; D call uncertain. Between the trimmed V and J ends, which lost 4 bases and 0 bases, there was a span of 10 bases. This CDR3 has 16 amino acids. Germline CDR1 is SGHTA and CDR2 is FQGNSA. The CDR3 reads CASSYTPGSYNSPLHF. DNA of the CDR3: TGTGCCAGCAGCTACACCCCTGGCTCCTATAATTCACCCCTCCACTTT.

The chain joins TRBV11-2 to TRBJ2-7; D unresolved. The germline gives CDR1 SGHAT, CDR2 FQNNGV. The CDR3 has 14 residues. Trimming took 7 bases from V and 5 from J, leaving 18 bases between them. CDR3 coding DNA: TGTGCCAGCACCTTGGGGTTTTTCTCGGACGAGCAGTACTTC. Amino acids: CASTLGFFSDEQYF.

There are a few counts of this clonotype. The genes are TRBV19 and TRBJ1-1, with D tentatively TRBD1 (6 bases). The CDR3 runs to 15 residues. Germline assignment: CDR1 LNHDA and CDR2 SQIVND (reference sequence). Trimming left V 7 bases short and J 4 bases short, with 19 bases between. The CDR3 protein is CASTPAGGLGTEAFF. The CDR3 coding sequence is TGTGCCAGTACCCCCGCGGGGGGGCTGGGCACTGAAGCTTTCTTT.

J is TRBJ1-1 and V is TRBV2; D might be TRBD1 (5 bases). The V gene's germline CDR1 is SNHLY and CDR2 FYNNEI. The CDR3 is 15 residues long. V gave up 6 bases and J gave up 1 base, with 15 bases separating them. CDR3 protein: CASRRQTGANTEAFF. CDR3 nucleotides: TGTGCCAGCAGGAGACAGACCGGAGCGAACACTGAAGCTTTCTTT.

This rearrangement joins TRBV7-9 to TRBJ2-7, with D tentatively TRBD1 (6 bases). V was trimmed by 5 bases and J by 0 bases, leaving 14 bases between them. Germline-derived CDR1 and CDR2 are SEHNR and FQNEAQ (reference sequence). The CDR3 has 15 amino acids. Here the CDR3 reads CASSPRRDISYEQYF. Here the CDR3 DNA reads TGTGCCAGCAGCCCAAGACGGGACATCTCCTACGAGCAGTACTTC.

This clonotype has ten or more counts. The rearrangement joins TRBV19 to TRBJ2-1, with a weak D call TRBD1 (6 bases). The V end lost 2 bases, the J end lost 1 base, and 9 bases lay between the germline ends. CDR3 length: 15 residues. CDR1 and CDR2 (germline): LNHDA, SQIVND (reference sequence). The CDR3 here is CASSISGVSYNEQFF. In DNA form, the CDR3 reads TGTGCCAGTAGTATATCAGGGGTTTCCTACAATGAGCAGTTCTTC.

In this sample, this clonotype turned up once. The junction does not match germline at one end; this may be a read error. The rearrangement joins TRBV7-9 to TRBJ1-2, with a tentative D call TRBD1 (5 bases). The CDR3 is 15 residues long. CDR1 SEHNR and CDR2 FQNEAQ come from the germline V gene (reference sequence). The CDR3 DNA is TGTGCCAGCAGCGAAATCGGGGGGGAGGACTATGACTACACCTTC. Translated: CASSEIGGEDYDYTF.

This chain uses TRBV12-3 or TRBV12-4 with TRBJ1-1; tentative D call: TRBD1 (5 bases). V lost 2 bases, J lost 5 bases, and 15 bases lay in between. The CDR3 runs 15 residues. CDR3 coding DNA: TGTGCCAGCAGTTTAATGATGGGGGGTGAGACTGAAGCTTTCTTT. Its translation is CASSLMMGGETEAFF.

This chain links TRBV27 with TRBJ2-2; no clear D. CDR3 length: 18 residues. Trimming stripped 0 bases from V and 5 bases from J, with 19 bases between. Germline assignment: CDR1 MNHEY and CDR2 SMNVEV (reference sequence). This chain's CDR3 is CASSLSWVAMVATGELFF. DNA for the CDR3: TGTGCCAGCAGTTTATCTTGGGTGGCTATGGTGGCGACCGGGGAGCTGTTTTTT.

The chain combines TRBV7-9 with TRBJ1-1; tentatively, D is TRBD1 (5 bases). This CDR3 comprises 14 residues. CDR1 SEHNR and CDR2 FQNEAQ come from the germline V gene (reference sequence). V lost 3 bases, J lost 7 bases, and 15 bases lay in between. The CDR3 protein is CASSFEGTGSEAFF. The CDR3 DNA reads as TGTGCCAGCAGCTTTGAGGGGACCGGTAGTGAAGCTTTCTTT.

The CDR3 is CASSLVSRGSSYNEQFF. CDR3 nucleotides: TGCGCCAGCAGCTTGGTCTCGCGGGGTAGCTCCTACAATGAGCAGTTCTTC. V usage is TRBV5-1 and J usage is TRBJ2-1, with TRBD2 as a possible D gene (6 bases). CDR1 and CDR2 (germline): SGHRS, YFSETQ. CDR3 size: 17 residues. V gave up 0 bases and J gave up 0 bases, with 13 bases separating them.

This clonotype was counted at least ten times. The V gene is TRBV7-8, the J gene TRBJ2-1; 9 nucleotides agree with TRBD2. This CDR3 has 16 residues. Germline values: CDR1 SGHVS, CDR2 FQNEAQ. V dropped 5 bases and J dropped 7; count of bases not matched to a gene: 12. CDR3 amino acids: CASSPGGGGAGNEQFF. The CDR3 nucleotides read TGTGCCAGCAGCCCAGGTGGCGGGGGGGCCGGGAATGAGCAGTTCTTC.

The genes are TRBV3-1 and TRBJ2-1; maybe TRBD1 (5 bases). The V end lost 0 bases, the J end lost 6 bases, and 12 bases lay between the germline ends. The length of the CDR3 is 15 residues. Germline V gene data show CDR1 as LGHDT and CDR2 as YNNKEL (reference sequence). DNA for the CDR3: TGTGCCAGCAGCCAAGATTGGGGCCGTCCCAATGAGCAGTTCTTC. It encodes CASSQDWGRPNEQFF.

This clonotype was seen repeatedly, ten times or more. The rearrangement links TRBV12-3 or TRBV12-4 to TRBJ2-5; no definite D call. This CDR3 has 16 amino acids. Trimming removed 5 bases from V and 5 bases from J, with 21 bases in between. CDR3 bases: TGTGCCAGCAGTATTATATGGCCCACGTCTGGGGAGACCCAGTACTTC. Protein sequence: CASSIIWPTSGETQYF.